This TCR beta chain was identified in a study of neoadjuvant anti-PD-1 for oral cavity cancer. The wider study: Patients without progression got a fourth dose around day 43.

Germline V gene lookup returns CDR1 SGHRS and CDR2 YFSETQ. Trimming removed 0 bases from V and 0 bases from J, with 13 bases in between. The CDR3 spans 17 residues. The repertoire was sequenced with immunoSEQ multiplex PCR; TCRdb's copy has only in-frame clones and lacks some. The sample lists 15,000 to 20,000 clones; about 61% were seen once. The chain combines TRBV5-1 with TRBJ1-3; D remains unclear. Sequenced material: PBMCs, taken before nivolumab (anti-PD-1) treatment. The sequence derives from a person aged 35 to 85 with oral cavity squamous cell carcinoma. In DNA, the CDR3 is TGCGCCAGCAGCTTGGCCGCAGGCCAGTCCTCTGGAAACACCATATATTTT. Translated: CASSLAAGQSSGNTIYF. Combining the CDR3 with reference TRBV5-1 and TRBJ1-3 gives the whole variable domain KAGVTQTPRYLIKTRGQQVTLSCSPISGHRSVSWYQQTPGQGLQFLFEYFSETQRNKGNFPGRFSGRQFSNSRSEMNVSTLELGDSALYLCASSLAAGQSSGNTIYFGEGSWLTVV.